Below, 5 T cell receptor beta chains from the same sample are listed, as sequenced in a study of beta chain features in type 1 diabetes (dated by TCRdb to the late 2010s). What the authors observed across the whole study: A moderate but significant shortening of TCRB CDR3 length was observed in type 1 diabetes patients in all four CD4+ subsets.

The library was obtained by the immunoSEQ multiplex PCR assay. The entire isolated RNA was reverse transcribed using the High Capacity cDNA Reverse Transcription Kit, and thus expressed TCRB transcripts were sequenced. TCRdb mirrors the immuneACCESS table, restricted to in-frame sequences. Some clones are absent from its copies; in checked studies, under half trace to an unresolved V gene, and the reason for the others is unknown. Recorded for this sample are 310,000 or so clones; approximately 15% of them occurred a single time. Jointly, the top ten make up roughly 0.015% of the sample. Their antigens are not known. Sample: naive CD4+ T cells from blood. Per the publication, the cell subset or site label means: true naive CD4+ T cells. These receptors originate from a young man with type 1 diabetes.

The CDR3 sequence: CASSQRQADYEQYF. CDR3 bases: TGTGCCAGCAGCCAACGACAGGCCGACTACGAGCAGTACTTC. This sequence joins TRBV5-6 and TRBJ2-7, with D possibly TRBD1 on 6 matching bases. V was pared by 4 bases and J by 3 bases, with 14 bases between. The CDR3 is made up of 14 amino acids. Germline assignment: CDR1 SGHDT and CDR2 YYEEEE.

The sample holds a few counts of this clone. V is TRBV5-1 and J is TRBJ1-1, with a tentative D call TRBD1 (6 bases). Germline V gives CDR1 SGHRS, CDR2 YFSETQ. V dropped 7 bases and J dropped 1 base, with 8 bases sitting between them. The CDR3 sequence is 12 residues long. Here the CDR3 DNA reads TGCGCCAGCGGACAGAAGAACACTGAAGCTTTCTTT. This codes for CASGQKNTEAFF.

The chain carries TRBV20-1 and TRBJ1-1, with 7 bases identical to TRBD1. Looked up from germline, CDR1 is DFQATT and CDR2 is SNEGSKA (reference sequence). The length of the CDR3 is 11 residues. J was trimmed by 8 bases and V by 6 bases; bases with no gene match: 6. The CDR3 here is CSASDRDEAFF. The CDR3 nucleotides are TGCAGTGCCTCCGACAGGGACGAAGCTTTCTTT.

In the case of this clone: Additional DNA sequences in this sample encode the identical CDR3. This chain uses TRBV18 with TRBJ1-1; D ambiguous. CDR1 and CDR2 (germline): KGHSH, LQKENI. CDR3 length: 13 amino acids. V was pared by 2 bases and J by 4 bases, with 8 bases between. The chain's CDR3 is CASSPAGSTEAFF. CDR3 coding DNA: TGTGCCAGCTCACCAGCTGGGAGCACTGAAGCTTTCTTT. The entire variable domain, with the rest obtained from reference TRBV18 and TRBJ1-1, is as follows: NAGVMQNPRHLVRRRGQEARLRCSPMKGHSHVYWYRQLPEEGLKFMVYLQKENIIDESGMPKERFSAEFPKEGPSILRIQQVVRGDSAAYFCASSPAGSTEAFFGQGTRLTVV.

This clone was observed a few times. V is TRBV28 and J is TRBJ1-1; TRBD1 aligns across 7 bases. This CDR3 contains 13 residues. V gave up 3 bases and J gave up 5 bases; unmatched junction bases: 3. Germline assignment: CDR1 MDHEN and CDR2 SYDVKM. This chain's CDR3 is CASSFDRVTEAFF. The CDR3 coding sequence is TGTGCCAGCAGTTTCGACAGGGTGACTGAAGCTTTCTTT. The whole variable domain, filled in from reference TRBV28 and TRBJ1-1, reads DVKVTQSSRYLVKRTGEKVFLECVQDMDHENMFWYRQDPGLGLRLIYFSYDVKMKEKGDIPEGYSVSREKKERFSLILESASTNQTSMYLCASSFDRVTEAFFGQGTRLTVV.